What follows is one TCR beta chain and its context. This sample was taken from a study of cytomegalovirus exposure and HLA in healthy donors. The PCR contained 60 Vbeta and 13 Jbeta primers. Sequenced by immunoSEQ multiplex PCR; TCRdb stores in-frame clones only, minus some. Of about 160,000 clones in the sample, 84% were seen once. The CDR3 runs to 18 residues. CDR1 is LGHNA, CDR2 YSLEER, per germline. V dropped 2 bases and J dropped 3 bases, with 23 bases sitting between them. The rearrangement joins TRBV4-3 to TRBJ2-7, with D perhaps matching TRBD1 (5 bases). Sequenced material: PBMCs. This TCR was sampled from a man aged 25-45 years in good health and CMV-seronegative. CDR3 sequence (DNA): TGCGCCAGCAGCCAAAGGCTGGAACCCGCAGGGAAAAACTACGAGCAGTACTTC. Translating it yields CASSQRLEPAGKNYEQYF.